This passage covers 2 T cell receptor beta chains from one sample sequenced in a study of regulatory T cells in long-lasting Graves disease (dated by TCRdb to about 2021). The library relied on multiplex PCR. Sequenced on an Illumina HiSeq 4000. iRepertoire HTBI primers and Arm-PCR amplification of CDR3 regions were used to construct TCR beta libraries. Using fastp at Q25 and MiXCR, TCRdb reprocessed the public reads and kept productive beta chains. Rows are combined by CDR3 protein, so each entry shows the most common genes and DNA. A total of 550,000 to 700,000 distinct CDR3 sequences appear in this sample, about 16% of them only once. The ten largest make up around 12% of the sample. The time point label, as the study defines it: newly diagnosed GD, antithyroid drugs for less than 3 months. For both TCR sequencing and RNA sequencing, RNA was extracted from PBMCs in TRIzol. A further study also used this sample, focusing on T cells in Graves' hyperthyroidism and ophthalmopathy.

Material: peripheral blood mononuclear cells (PBMCs), obtained at new diagnosis, from a patient treated with antithyroid drugs. The receptors here all came from a man younger than 35 with Graves disease. Donor details come from another sample of the same person, matched by shared clones.

This clonotype is a singleton in its sample. The CDR3 nucleotides are TGTGCCAGCAGCTTAGACTCAGGGGGCGCTGGAGAGACCCAGTACTTC. It encodes CASSLDSGGAGETQYF. The chain has TRBV11-2 and TRBJ2-5, with 8 positions matching TRBD1. Germline CDR1 SGHAT, CDR2 FQNNGV. This CDR3 has 16 residues. The junction had 7 bases not matched to a gene; V was cut back by 0 bases and J by 4 bases.

CDR3 in amino acids: CSARDFRSATNEKLFF. DNA for the CDR3: TGCAGTGCTAGAGATTTCAGGTCCGCAACTAATGAAAAACTGTTTTTT. This chain links TRBV20-1 with TRBJ1-4; D unresolved. Germline V lookup: CDR1 DFQATT, CDR2 SNEGSKA (reference sequence). The V end lost 0 bases, the J end lost 0 bases, and 11 bases lay between the germline ends. The CDR3 is 16 residues long.